This TCR beta chain appears in the sequencing data of a study of shared clonotypes between healthy human individuals. Study background: There were three CD4 naive, three CD4 memory, two CD8 naive and one CD8 memory plates per donor.

Regarding the study as a whole: Generation probability values for non-shared clonotypes were lower than those for clonotypes shared by all four donors. Estimated richness was generally greater in naive than memory subsets.

Concerning this clone itself: The antigen remains undetermined.

TCRdb's table, derived via immunoSEQ multiplex PCR, lists solely in-frame clones and lacks some. This sample has around 2.3 million clones, with approximately 94% found just once. The receptor's source is a man aged 18-30 years in good health. Sequences were obtained from naive CD4+ T cells sorted from blood. The subset denotes: CD45RA+ positively selected.

DNA for the CDR3: TGTGCCAGCAGCCAAGATTGGGACAGCTATGGCTACACCTTC. It yields the protein CASSQDWDSYGYTF. V and J are TRBV14 and TRBJ1-2; 7 bases agree with TRBD1. The CDR3 extends over 14 amino acids. Per the germline V gene, CDR1 is SGHDN and CDR2 is FVKESK. V was pared by 0 bases and J by 4 bases, with 2 bases of the junction left unmatched.